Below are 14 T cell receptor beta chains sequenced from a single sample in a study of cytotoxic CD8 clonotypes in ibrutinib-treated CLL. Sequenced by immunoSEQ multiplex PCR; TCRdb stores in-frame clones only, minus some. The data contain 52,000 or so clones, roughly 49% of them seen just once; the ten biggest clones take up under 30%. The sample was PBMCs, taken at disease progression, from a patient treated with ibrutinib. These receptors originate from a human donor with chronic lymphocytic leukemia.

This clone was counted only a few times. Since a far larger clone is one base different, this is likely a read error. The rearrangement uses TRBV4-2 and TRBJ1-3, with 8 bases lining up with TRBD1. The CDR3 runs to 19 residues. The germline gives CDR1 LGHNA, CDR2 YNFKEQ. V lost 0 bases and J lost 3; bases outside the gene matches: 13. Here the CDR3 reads CASSQDLIRGLFDGNTIYF. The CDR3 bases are TGTGCCAGCAGCCAAGATCTCATCAGGGGGCTATTTGATGGAAACACCATATATTTT.

CDR3 in DNA: TGTGCCAGCAGCTACCCGACCTATAGCTCTGGAAACACCATATATTTT. It is translated as CASSYPTYSSGNTIYF. The V and J genes are TRBV7-9 and TRBJ1-3; D is ambiguous. The V end was cut by 4 bases, the J end by 0 bases, with 13 bases between. CDR1 is SEHNR and CDR2 is FQNEAQ in the germline V gene (reference sequence). This CDR3 is 16 amino acids long.

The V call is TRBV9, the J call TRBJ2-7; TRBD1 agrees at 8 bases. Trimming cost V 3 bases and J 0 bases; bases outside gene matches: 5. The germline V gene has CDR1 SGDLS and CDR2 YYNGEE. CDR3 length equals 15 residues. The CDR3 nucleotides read TGTGCCAGCAGCGGGACAGGGATCCCCTCCTACGAGCAGTACTTC. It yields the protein CASSGTGIPSYEQYF. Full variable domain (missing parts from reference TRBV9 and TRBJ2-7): DSGVTQTPKHLITATGQRVTLRCSPRSGDLSVYWYQQSLDQGLQFLIQYYNGEERAKGNILERFSAQQFPDLHSELNLSSLELGDSALYFCASSGTGIPSYEQYFGPGTRLTVT.

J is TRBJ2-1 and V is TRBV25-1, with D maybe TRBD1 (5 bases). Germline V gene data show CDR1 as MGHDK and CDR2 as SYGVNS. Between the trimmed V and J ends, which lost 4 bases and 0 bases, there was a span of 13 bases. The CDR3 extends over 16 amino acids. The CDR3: CASSATQDSSYNEQFF. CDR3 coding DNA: TGTGCCAGCAGTGCAACTCAAGACAGCTCCTACAATGAGCAGTTCTTC.

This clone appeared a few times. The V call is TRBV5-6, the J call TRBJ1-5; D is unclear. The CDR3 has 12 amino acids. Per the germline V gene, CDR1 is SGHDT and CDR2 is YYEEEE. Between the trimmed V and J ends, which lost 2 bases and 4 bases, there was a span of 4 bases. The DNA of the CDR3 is TGTGCCAGCAGCTTTAGAAATCAGCCCCAGCATTTT. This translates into CASSFRNQPQHF.

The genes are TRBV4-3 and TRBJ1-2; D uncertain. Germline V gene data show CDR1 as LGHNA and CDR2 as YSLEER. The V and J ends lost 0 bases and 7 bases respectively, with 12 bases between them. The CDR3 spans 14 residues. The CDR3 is CASSQDRPGRGYTF. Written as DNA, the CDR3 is TGCGCCAGCAGCCAAGATAGGCCAGGACGTGGCTACACCTTC.

CDR3 DNA: TGTGCCAGCAGCTTACTTGGAATAGCCTACGAGCAGTACTTC. This encodes CASSLLGIAYEQYF. The V gene is TRBV7-8, the J gene TRBJ2-7, with D hard to call. CDR3 size: 14 residues. The germline V and J ends were trimmed by 2 bases and 2 bases, with 10 bases remaining between them. Germline CDR1 SGHVS, CDR2 FQNEAQ.

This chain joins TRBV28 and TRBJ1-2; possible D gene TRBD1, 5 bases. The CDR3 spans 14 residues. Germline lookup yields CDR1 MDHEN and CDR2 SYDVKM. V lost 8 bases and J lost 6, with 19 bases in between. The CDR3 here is CASLGGVEMDGYTF. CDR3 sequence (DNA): TGTGCCAGCCTCGGAGGGGTTGAGATGGATGGCTACACCTTC.

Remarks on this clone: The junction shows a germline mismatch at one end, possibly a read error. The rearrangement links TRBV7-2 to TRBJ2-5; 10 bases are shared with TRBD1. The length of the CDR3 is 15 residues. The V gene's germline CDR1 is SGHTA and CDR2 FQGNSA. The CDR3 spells CASSFIPGTGESQYF. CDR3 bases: TGTGCCAGCAGCTTTATACCCGGGACAGGGGAGAGCCAGTACTTC.

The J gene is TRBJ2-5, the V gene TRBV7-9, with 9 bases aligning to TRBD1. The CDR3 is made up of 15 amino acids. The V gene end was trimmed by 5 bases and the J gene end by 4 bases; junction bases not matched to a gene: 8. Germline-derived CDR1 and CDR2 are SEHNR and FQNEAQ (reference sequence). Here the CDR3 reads CASSNAGTGLETQYF. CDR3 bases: TGTGCCAGCAGCAACGCCGGGACAGGGCTAGAGACCCAGTACTTC.

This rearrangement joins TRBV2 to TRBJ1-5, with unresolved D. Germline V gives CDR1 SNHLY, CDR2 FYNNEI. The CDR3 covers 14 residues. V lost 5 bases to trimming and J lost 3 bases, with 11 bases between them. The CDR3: CASSPDQFNQPQHF. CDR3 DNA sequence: TGTGCCAGCAGTCCCGACCAATTCAATCAGCCCCAGCATTTT.

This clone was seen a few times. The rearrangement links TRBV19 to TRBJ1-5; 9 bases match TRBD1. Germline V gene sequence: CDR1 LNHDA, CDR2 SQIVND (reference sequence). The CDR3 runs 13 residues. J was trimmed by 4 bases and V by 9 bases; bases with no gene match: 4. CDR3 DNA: TGTGCCAGCGGGGGGACAGGGAATCAGCCCCAGCATTTT. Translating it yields CASGGTGNQPQHF. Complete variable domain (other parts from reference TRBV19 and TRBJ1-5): DGGITQSPKYLFRKEGQNVTLSCEQNLNHDAMYWYRQDPGQGLRLIYYSQIVNDFQKGDIAEGYSVSREKKESFPLTVTSAQKNPTAFYLCASGGTGNQPQHFGDGTRLSIL.

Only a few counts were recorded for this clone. The CDR3 reads CASSLPGGGGEQYF. In nucleotides, the CDR3 is TGTGCCAGCAGCTTACCCGGAGGGGGCGGCGAGCAGTACTTC. The chain joins TRBV7-2 to TRBJ2-7, with D perhaps matching TRBD1 (7 bases). With 2 bases removed from V and 6 bases from J, the gap between germline ends came to 14 bases. The CDR3 sequence is 14 residues long. CDR1 is SGHTA and CDR2 is FQGNSA in the germline V gene.

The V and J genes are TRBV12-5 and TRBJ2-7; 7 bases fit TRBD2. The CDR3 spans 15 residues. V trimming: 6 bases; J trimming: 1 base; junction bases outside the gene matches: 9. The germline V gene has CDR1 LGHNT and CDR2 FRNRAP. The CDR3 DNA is TGTGCTAGTGGGGTAGGCGGGAGTTCATCCTACGAGCAGTACTTC. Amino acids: CASGVGGSSSYEQYF.